These T cell receptor beta chains were read from a single sample in a study of beta chain features in type 1 diabetes. Assay: immunoSEQ multiplex PCR; the TCRdb copy retains only in-frame clones and omits some. The sample contains nearly 700,000 clones, about an eighth of which appear only once. What was sequenced was naive CD4+ T cells from blood. The receptors shown here come from a man aged 18 to 30 with type 1 diabetes. Each CDR3 is given with its conserved first and last residue. The D gene is left open where the match is weak. Expanded clones are given a class, and other clones once, few, many or no size at all.

d_gene: .; j_gene: TRBJ1-1; v_gene: TRBV19; abundance: few; CDR3aa: CASRRLGLSTEAFF; CDR3nt: TGTGCCAGCAGAAGGCTGGGGCTTAGCACTGAAGCTTTCTTT
d_gene: .; j_gene: TRBJ2-1; v_gene: TRBV19; abundance: few; CDR3aa: CASSTGPWNEQFF; CDR3nt: TGTGCCAGTAGTACCGGGCCTTGGAATGAGCAGTTCTTC
d_gene: .; j_gene: TRBJ1-6; v_gene: TRBV5-1; abundance: few; CDR3aa: CASSLAFSSMGSPLHF; CDR3nt: TGCGCCAGCAGCTTGGCCTTCTCATCGATGGGTTCACCCCTCCACTTT
d_gene: TRBD1; j_gene: TRBJ2-1; v_gene: TRBV9; abundance: few; CDR3aa: CASSWDRGGDEQFF; CDR3nt: TGTGCCAGCAGCTGGGACAGGGGTGGAGATGAGCAGTTCTTC
d_gene: .; j_gene: TRBJ2-3; v_gene: TRBV19; abundance: .; CDR3aa: CASSINRDQDTQYF; CDR3nt: TGTGCCAGTAGTATAAACAGGGATCAAGATACGCAGTATTTT
d_gene: .; j_gene: TRBJ1-3; v_gene: TRBV7-9; abundance: few; CDR3aa: CASSLSSTIYF; CDR3nt: TGTGCCAGCAGCTTAAGTTCCACCATATATTTT
d_gene: .; j_gene: TRBJ2-1; v_gene: TRBV5-1; abundance: few; CDR3aa: CASSFFNEQFF; CDR3nt: TGCGCCAGCAGCTTTTTCAATGAGCAGTTCTTC
d_gene: .; j_gene: TRBJ2-1; v_gene: TRBV7-9; abundance: few; CDR3aa: CASSLAGKSEQFF; CDR3nt: TGTGCCAGCAGCTTAGCTGGGAAGAGTGAGCAGTTCTTC
d_gene: TRBD1; j_gene: TRBJ2-2; v_gene: TRBV5-1; abundance: few; CDR3aa: CASSSGQDDGELFF; CDR3nt: TGCGCCAGCAGCTCGGGACAGGACGACGGGGAGCTGTTTTTT
d_gene: .; j_gene: TRBJ2-6; v_gene: TRBV6-5; abundance: .; CDR3aa: CASSYSAASGANVLTF; CDR3nt: TGTGCCAGCAGTTACTCGGCAGCCTCTGGGGCCAACGTCCTGACTTTC
d_gene: TRBD1; j_gene: TRBJ2-3; v_gene: TRBV10-3; abundance: .; CDR3aa: CAISGQGPSQSTDTQYF; CDR3nt: TGTGCCATCAGTGGACAGGGGCCGTCCCAAAGCACAGATACGCAGTATTTT
d_gene: TRBD1; j_gene: TRBJ2-5; v_gene: TRBV7-9; abundance: .; CDR3aa: CASSFRPGQGQETQYF; CDR3nt: TGTGCCAGCAGCTTCAGACCGGGACAGGGACAAGAGACCCAGTACTTC
d_gene: .; j_gene: TRBJ2-3; v_gene: TRBV29-1; abundance: .; CDR3aa: CSSSITSTDTQYF; CDR3nt: TGCAGCTCCAGCATAACTAGCACAGATACGCAGTATTTT
d_gene: .; j_gene: TRBJ2-7; v_gene: TRBV28; abundance: few; CDR3aa: CASSVGPYEQYF; CDR3nt: TGTGCCAGCAGTGTGGGGCCCTACGAGCAGTACTTC
d_gene: .; j_gene: TRBJ1-1; v_gene: TRBV25-1; abundance: few; CDR3aa: CASSPHGAGNAEAFF; CDR3nt: TGTGCCAGCAGTCCCCACGGGGCAGGTAATGCTGAAGCTTTCTTT
d_gene: TRBD1; j_gene: TRBJ2-7; v_gene: TRBV5-6; abundance: few; CDR3aa: CASSLQIRDSTYEQYF; CDR3nt: TGTGCCAGCAGCTTGCAAATCCGGGACAGCACCTACGAGCAGTACTTC
d_gene: TRBD1; j_gene: TRBJ1-1; v_gene: TRBV7-3; abundance: .; CDR3aa: CASSLMGQGAEAFF; CDR3nt: TGTGCCAGCAGCTTAATGGGACAGGGGGCTGAAGCTTTCTTT
d_gene: .; j_gene: TRBJ1-2; v_gene: TRBV18; abundance: .; CDR3aa: CASSRPQGTGYTF; CDR3nt: TGTGCCAGCTCCCGTCCTCAGGGAACTGGCTACACCTTC
d_gene: TRBD2; j_gene: TRBJ2-7; v_gene: TRBV19; abundance: .; CDR3aa: CASGLAGASGEQYF; CDR3nt: TGTGCCAGCGGGCTAGCGGGGGCCTCGGGCGAGCAGTACTTC
d_gene: .; j_gene: TRBJ2-1; v_gene: TRBV9; abundance: .; CDR3aa: CASSVAGGSEQFF; CDR3nt: TGTGCCAGCAGCGTAGCTGGGGGCAGTGAGCAGTTCTTC
d_gene: .; j_gene: TRBJ2-2; v_gene: TRBV4-1; abundance: few; CDR3aa: CASSQAAGTPPGELFF; CDR3nt: TGCGCCAGCAGCCAAGCCGCCGGGACACCTCCCGGGGAGCTGTTTTTT